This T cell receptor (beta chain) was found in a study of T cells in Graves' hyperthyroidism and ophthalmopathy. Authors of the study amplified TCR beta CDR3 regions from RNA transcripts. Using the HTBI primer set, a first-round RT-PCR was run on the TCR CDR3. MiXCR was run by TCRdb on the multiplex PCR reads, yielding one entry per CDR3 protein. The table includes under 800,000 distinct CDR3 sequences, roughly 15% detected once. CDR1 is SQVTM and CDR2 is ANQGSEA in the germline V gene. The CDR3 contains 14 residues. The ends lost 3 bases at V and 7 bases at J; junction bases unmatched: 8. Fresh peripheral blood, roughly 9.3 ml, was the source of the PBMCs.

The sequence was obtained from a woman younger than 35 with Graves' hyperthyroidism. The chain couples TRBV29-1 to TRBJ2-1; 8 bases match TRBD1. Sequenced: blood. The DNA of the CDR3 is TGCAGCGTTGAGGGCGGAGACAGGGGTAATGAGCAGTTCTTC. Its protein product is CSVEGGDRGNEQFF.